A single sample is the source of the 17 T cell receptor beta chains below, sequenced in a study of read filtering for tumor transcriptome and immune sequencing. Molecular barcoded adaptors covering alpha/delta and beta/gamma chains were used on around 400 ng RNA. One entry per CDR3 protein, called by TCRdb with MiXCR from the reads. The sample contains around 140,000 distinct CDR3 sequences, roughly 13% of which appear only once. What was sequenced was a population of CD138-negative cells sorted from bone marrow. The origin of the receptors is a donor at least 40 years old with multiple myeloma.

This clonotype was observed at least ten times. The V and J genes are TRBV7-9 and TRBJ2-7, with 10 positions matching TRBD1. V shed 5 bases and J 2 bases; nucleotides not matched to a gene: 3. This CDR3 has 14 residues. The germline V gene encodes CDR1 SEHNR and CDR2 FQNEAQ (reference sequence). CDR3 protein: CASSRGTGAYEQYF. CDR3 coding DNA: TGTGCCAGCAGCCGTGGGACAGGGGCCTACGAGCAGTACTTC.

This clonotype was observed many times. V usage is TRBV5-1 and J usage is TRBJ2-1; TRBD2 might be the D (6 bases). V shed 5 bases and J shed 7 bases, with 13 bases lying between them. Germline CDR1 and CDR2: SGHRS and YFSETQ. CDR3 length: 13 residues. The CDR3 nucleotides read TGCGCCAGCAGACCGGAGGGGTTGAATGAGCAGTTCTTC. It codes for CASRPEGLNEQFF.

This clonotype appeared many times. The chain has TRBV13 and TRBJ1-2; 7 bases match TRBD1. Germline assignment: CDR1 PRHDT and CDR2 FYEKMQ (reference sequence). J gave up 4 bases and V 6 bases, and 5 bases lay outside the gene matches. The CDR3 sequence is 13 residues long. The CDR3 region is CASRTGTAYGYTF. The CDR3 bases are TGTGCCAGCAGGACCGGGACAGCCTATGGCTACACCTTC.

This clonotype was detected a few times. This may be a read error, as it is one base from a much larger clone. Because the CDR3 is missing its conserved closing phenylalanine or tryptophan, this is likely a read error. The V and J genes are TRBV12-3 or TRBV12-4 and TRBJ2-1; no clear D gene. The length of the CDR3 is 15 residues. The V end lost 3 bases, the J end lost 7 bases, and 16 bases lay between the germline ends. The CDR3: CASSLGHPETNEQFL. In DNA, the CDR3 is TGTGCCAGCAGTTTGGGTCATCCGGAAACAAATGAGCAGTTCCTC.

V usage is TRBV19 and J usage is TRBJ1-5; TRBD1 matches at 9 bases. V trimming: 7 bases; J trimming: 5 bases; junction bases outside the gene matches: 9. CDR3 length: 15 residues. Germline assignment: CDR1 LNHDA and CDR2 SQIVND (reference sequence). The CDR3: CASTLGQGNHQPQHF. As DNA, the CDR3 is TGTGCCAGTACTCTTGGACAGGGGAATCATCAGCCCCAGCATTTT.

The rearrangement joins TRBV4-3 to TRBJ1-1; D perhaps matches TRBD1 (5 bases). Deletions cut 1 base from V and 1 base from J, with 10 bases between. CDR3 length: 15 residues. Germline V gene lookup returns CDR1 LGHNA and CDR2 YSLEER. This CDR3 reads CASSQVRGRNTEAFF. In DNA form, the CDR3 reads TGCGCCAGCAGCCAAGTCCGGGGGAGGAACACTGAAGCTTTCTTT.

V gene TRBV7-9 combines with J gene TRBJ2-6; a weak D match, TRBD1 (5 bases). Germline V gene data show CDR1 as SEHNR and CDR2 as FQNEAQ (reference sequence). Between the trimmed V and J ends, which lost 6 bases and 2 bases, there was a span of 8 bases. The CDR3 has 14 amino acids. The CDR3 spells CASRSRAGANVLTF. In DNA, the CDR3 is TGTGCCAGCAGAAGCAGGGCTGGGGCCAACGTCCTGACTTTC. Full variable domain (rest looked up from reference TRBV7-9 and TRBJ2-6): DTGVSQNPRHKITKRGQNVTFRCDPISEHNRLYWYRQTLGQGPEFLTYFQNEAQLEKSRLLSDRFSAERPKGSFSTLEIQRTEQGDSAMYLCASRSRAGANVLTFGAGSRLTVL.

As to this clonotype: A clone one base away is much larger, so this may be a read error. The chain employs TRBV7-9 and TRBJ2-5, with a weak D call TRBD2 (6 bases). This CDR3 has 16 residues. The germline gives CDR1 SEHNR, CDR2 FQNEAQ (reference sequence). V lost 2 bases and J 7 bases, leaving 20 bases between the germline ends. This chain's CDR3 is CASSLPTTRAKGTQYF. The CDR3 bases are TGTGCCAGCAGCTTACCCACGACTAGGGCCAAGGGGACCCAGTACTTC.

The rearrangement joins TRBV20-1 to TRBJ1-1; no reliable D call. CDR1 is DFQATT and CDR2 is SNEGSKA in the germline V gene (reference sequence). This CDR3 spans 15 amino acids. The V gene lost 0 bases and the J gene lost 4 bases, with 15 bases spanning the gap. CDR3: CSARDSSALSTEAFF. CDR3 bases: TGCAGTGCTAGAGATTCCTCGGCACTCAGCACTGAAGCTTTCTTT.

This clonotype was recorded many times. The chain joins TRBV11-3 to TRBJ2-1; 15 bases agree with TRBD2. V lost 5 bases and J lost 9; bases outside the gene matches: 5. The CDR3 loop spans 15 amino acids. Germline assignment: CDR1 SGHNT and CDR2 YENEEA. The CDR3 reads CASSPPGLAGGEQFF. CDR3 in DNA: TGTGCCAGCAGCCCCCCGGGACTAGCGGGGGGTGAGCAGTTCTTC.

The sample holds many counts of this clonotype. The rearrangement links TRBV2 to TRBJ2-7; TRBD2 matches at 10 bases. Trimming removed 6 bases from V and 4 bases from J; junction bases left unmatched: 6. Germline V gene sequence: CDR1 SNHLY, CDR2 FYNNEI. The CDR3 runs 14 residues. The CDR3 region is CASSRPSGSYEQYF. In DNA form, the CDR3 reads TGTGCCAGCAGCCGCCCTAGCGGGAGTTACGAGCAGTACTTC.

This clonotype was seen many times. The rearrangement links TRBV7-7 to TRBJ2-5; TRBD1 might be the D (5 bases). Germline CDR1 is SSHAT and CDR2 is FNYEAQ (reference sequence). There are 18 residues in the CDR3. Trimming took off 0 bases at V and 7 bases at J, with 24 bases between the two ends. This CDR3 is CASSLAFSEVGPSGTQYF. The CDR3 DNA follows: TGTGCCAGCAGCTTAGCATTTTCAGAGGTGGGGCCCTCTGGGACCCAGTACTTC. The full variable domain, its missing parts supplied by reference TRBV7-7 and TRBJ2-5, is GAGVSQSPRYKVTKRGQDVTLRCDPISSHATLYWYQQALGQGPEFLTYFNYEAQPDKSGLPSDRFSAERPEGSISTLTIQRTEQRDSAMYRCASSLAFSEVGPSGTQYFGPGTRLLVL.

This clonotype was seen ten or more times. The gene calls are TRBV19 and TRBJ2-1; 7 positions match TRBD2. The CDR3 totals 15 residues. The germline V gene encodes CDR1 LNHDA and CDR2 SQIVND (reference sequence). J lost 4 bases, V lost 1 base, and 4 bases had no gene match. In DNA, the CDR3 is TGTGCCAGTAGTATAGTTGGGGGGGGATACAATGAGCAGTTCTTC. It specifies CASSIVGGGYNEQFF.

This clonotype was observed a handful of times. This may stem from a read error, because a much larger clone lies one nucleotide away. The chain is built from TRBV29-1 and TRBJ2-1; 13 nucleotides align to TRBD2. The CDR3 loop spans 14 amino acids. CDR1 is SQVTM, CDR2 ANQGSEA, per germline. CDR3 residues: CSVVGLAGFNEQSF. DNA for the CDR3: TGCAGCGTTGTGGGACTAGCGGGATTTAATGAGCAGTCCTTC.

This sequence joins TRBV3-1 and TRBJ2-5; no firm D call. The CDR3 consists of 12 residues. V was shortened by 0 bases and J by 5 bases, with 4 bases between the two germline ends. CDR1 and CDR2 (germline): LGHDT, YNNKEL (reference sequence). DNA for the CDR3: TGTGCCAGCAGCCAAGACTGGGAGACCCAGTACTTC. Encoded protein: CASSQDWETQYF.

The chain uses TRBV4-3 and TRBJ2-6, with 7 positions matching TRBD2. Germline loops: CDR1 LGHNA, CDR2 YSLEER. The length of the CDR3 is 18 residues. V shed 1 base and J 2 bases; nucleotides not matched to a gene: 8. The CDR3 region is CASSQVRGAGAGANVLTF. For the CDR3, the DNA is TGCGCCAGCAGCCAAGTACGGGGTGCGGGAGCTGGGGCCAACGTCCTGACTTTC.

As concerns this clonotype: A much larger clone lies a single base off, so this may be a read error. CDR3 sequence reads: CASNFGPLGAGELFF. DNA of the CDR3: TGTGCCAGCAACTTTGGGCCCCTTGGGGCCGGGGAGCTGTTTTTT. The chain links TRBV7-9 to TRBJ2-2; D gene ambiguous. Per the germline V gene, CDR1 is SEHNR and CDR2 is FQNEAQ (reference sequence). This CDR3 is 15 amino acids long. V lost 7 bases and J lost 6, with 18 bases in between.